The following is a T cell receptor beta chain sequence with its context. The data were obtained in a study of glioma-infiltrating T cells after dendritic cell vaccination. Study-level information: Autologous tumor lysate-pulsed dendritic cell vaccination was given between the early 2000s and the early 2010s.

The primer mix had 60 V beta and 13 J beta primers. Sequencing was performed with immunoSEQ multiplex PCR; in TCRdb, only in-frame clones are kept and a portion is missing. The sample records more than 95,000 clones, 80% being singletons. Time point reported: after dendritic cell vaccination, including at tumor progression/relapse. Blood PBMC samples: pre-vaccination, two weeks post third vaccination, and at tumor progression. Germline V gene lookup returns CDR1 ENHRY and CDR2 SYGVKD. The V end lost 6 bases, the J end lost 2 bases, and 13 bases lay between the germline ends. The CDR3 spans 14 residues.

This sequence joins TRBV10-3 and TRBJ1-1; D is perhaps TRBD1 (6 bases). Sequences were derived from blood, sampled after dendritic cell vaccination. This clonotype was sampled from a human donor with glioblastoma. CDR3 protein: CAISPRGGNTEAFF. CDR3 DNA sequence: TGTGCCATCAGCCCGAGGGGGGGCAACACTGAAGCTTTCTTT.